The rows below give T cell receptor beta chains drawn from one sample of a study of CD8+CD57+ T cells in acquired aplastic anemia. MiXCR was run by TCRdb on the reads, yielding one entry per CDR3 protein. The sample shows more than 200,000 distinct CDR3 sequences, around 49% of them seen only once. The source material was sorted CD4+, CD8+, or CD8+CD57+ T cells (not recorded which) from PBMCs. The source of these receptors is a human donor with aplastic anemia. CDR3s include the opening cysteine and the closing phenylalanine or tryptophan. A D gene is named only where the DNA matches it firmly. Part of the rows lack a size; the others show once, few, many or a class for expanded clones.

abundance,j_gene,v_gene,d_gene,CDR3nt,CDR3aa
.,TRBJ2-2,TRBV9,TRBD1,TGTGCCAGCAGCCCCGCGGGACAGGGGGACACCGGGGAGCTGTTTTTT,CASSPAGQGDTGELFF
few,TRBJ1-2,TRBV9,.,TGTGCCAGCAGCGTGAGTAGCGGGGATGGCTACACCTTC,CASSVSSGDGYTF
few,TRBJ2-7,TRBV7-2,.,TGTGCCAGCAGCAGCGACGGACCCGAGCAGTACTTC,CASSSDGPEQYF
many,TRBJ2-7,TRBV12-5,TRBD1,TGTGCTAGTGCTCTACGACAGGGGCCCCACGAGCAGTACTTC,CASALRQGPHEQYF
many,TRBJ1-2,TRBV19,.,TGTGCCAGTAGTATTATAGGCGGAAACTATGGCTACACCTTC,CASSIIGGNYGYTF
many,TRBJ2-5,TRBV4-1,TRBD2,TGCGCCAGCAGCCAACTCGGACTAGGCTTACAAGAGACCCAGTACTTC,CASSQLGLGLQETQYF
.,TRBJ2-7,TRBV10-3,TRBD1,TGTGCCATCAGTATGGGACAGGGGGGCGTCGAGCAGTACTTC,CAISMGQGGVEQYF
.,TRBJ1-6,TRBV7-8,.,TGTGCCAGCAGCTTGTTCGGGGCAATAGGTTCACCCCTCCACTTT,CASSLFGAIGSPLHF
.,TRBJ2-7,TRBV20-1,.,TGCAGTGCTACTACGGAGGCCTACGAGCAGTACTTC,CSATTEAYEQYF
many,TRBJ1-5,TRBV2,.,TGTGCCAGCAGTGAAGGATTTGCAGGGCGGTTTAGCAATCAGCCCCAGCATTTT,CASSEGFAGRFSNQPQHF
many,TRBJ1-3,TRBV2,.,TGTGCCAGCCGACGGACTAACTCTGGAAACACCATATATTTT,CASRRTNSGNTIYF
few,TRBJ2-5,TRBV18,.,TGTGCCAGCAATCCCCCGGCAGGTCAAGAGACCCAGTACTTC,CASNPPAGQETQYF
many,TRBJ1-2,TRBV2,.,TGTGCCAGCATAATAGGGGCCGGGGTTGGTGGCTACACCTTC,CASIIGAGVGGYTF
many,TRBJ1-2,TRBV2,TRBD1,TGTGCCAGCGCCCGGGACAGGGATAACTATGGCTACACCTTC,CASARDRDNYGYTF
.,TRBJ2-3,TRBV5-1,TRBD2,TGCGCCAGCAGCTTGGTCGGGGGGGCCAGTAATGAGCAGTATTTT,CASSLVGGASNEQYF
.,TRBJ2-6,TRBV12-3/TRBV12-4,.,TGTGCCAGCAGTGCCGCCGTGGGGCGTGGGGCCAACGTCCTGACTTTC,CASSAAVGRGANVLTF
.,TRBJ1-1,TRBV19,.,TGTGCCAGTAGGAAGATGGCGCTTTCTGAAGCTTTCTTT,CASRKMALSEAFF
many,TRBJ1-4,TRBV9,.,TGTGCCAGCAGCGTCAGTCCCAGGGCTGCGGGTGAAAAACTGTTTTTT,CASSVSPRAAGEKLFF
.,TRBJ1-1,TRBV29-1,TRBD1,TGCAGCGTTGAAGCCCAGGGGGCAGGCACTGAAGCTTTCTTT,CSVEAQGAGTEAFF
many,TRBJ2-1,TRBV7-7,.,TGTGCCAGCAGTTCACAGACCTACAATGAGCAGTTCTTC,CASSSQTYNEQFF
many,TRBJ1-4,TRBV7-9,TRBD1,TGTGCCAGCAGCCGGGACAGTGACAATGAAAAACTGTTTTTT,CASSRDSDNEKLFF
.,TRBJ2-7,TRBV2,.,TGTGCCAGCAGCCAGGGCAAATACGAGCAGTACTTC,CASSQGKYEQYF
.,TRBJ1-5,TRBV7-2,TRBD1,TGTGCCAGCAGTAGACAGGGTTCAGGTCAGCCCCAGCATTTT,CASSRQGSGQPQHF
few,TRBJ2-2,TRBV4-1,.,TGCGCCAGCAGCCCGTCCGGAGGATACACCGGGGAGCTGTTTTTT,CASSPSGGYTGELFF
.,TRBJ2-5,TRBV10-1,.,TGCGCCAGCAGTGTTAGCCCCTCGCCCCAAGAGACCCAGTACTTC,CASSVSPSPQETQYF
.,TRBJ1-1,TRBV7-2,.,TGTGCCAGCAGCCTCCTGAGCGGTAGTAACACTGAAGCTTTCTTT,CASSLLSGSNTEAFF